This T cell receptor beta chain was recorded in a study of T cell repertoires in cytomegalovirus infection. Study-wide context: Public signatures in TCR beta pointed to CMV infection and matching HLA type.

TCRdb re-called the reads with MiXCR, one entry per CDR3 protein. The sample shows under 800,000 distinct CDR3 sequences, more than 20% of them seen only once. Looked up from germline, CDR1 is SQVTM and CDR2 is ANQGSEA. The CDR3 is 13 residues long. The ends lost 7 bases at V and 0 bases at J; junction bases unmatched: 4. The rearrangement joins TRBV29-1 to TRBJ1-1; TRBD1 agrees at 8 bases. The clonotype was recovered from a human donor in good health (CMV status not recorded). Some clones in this sample may be carry-over from other donors' samples. The sequenced material came from CD8+ T cells from PBMCs. The CDR3, as DNA: TGCAGCGGCGCAGGGGGCCTGAACACTGAAGCTTTCTTT. Translated: CSGAGGLNTEAFF.